This T cell receptor beta chain is from a study of early T cells in non-severe SARS-CoV-2 infection. Study in general: Sequencing targeted bulk RNA from unsorted whole blood, leaving chains unpaired. Study-wide results and limits: CD4 and private specificities were missed by VDJdb matching, which favored anti-spike CD8 responses.

Germline lookup yields CDR1 SGHTA and CDR2 FQGNSA. Trimming shortened V by 5 bases and J by 2 bases, and 15 bases separated the two germline ends. The CDR3 runs 15 residues. Via MiXCR, TCRdb re-called the 5' RACE reads, giving one row per CDR3 protein. The sample includes 55,000 to 65,000 distinct CDR3 sequences, about a tenth seen only once; the top ten take about 1.5%. As to this clonotype: The antigen remains undetermined.

The V and J genes are TRBV7-2 and TRBJ1-1; D not certain. The clonotype comes from an adult who was a healthcare worker with PCR-confirmed SARS-CoV-2 infection or an uninfected control (not recorded which). Sequenced: whole blood. For the CDR3, the DNA is TGTGCCAGCAGCGCGCGAGGGCTGTCAAACACTGAAGCTTTCTTT. This codes for CASSARGLSNTEAFF.